This T cell receptor beta chain originates from a study of cytomegalovirus exposure and HLA in healthy donors. The trim removed 3 bases at V and 5 bases at J, leaving 6 bases unmatched. The germline CDR1 and CDR2 sequences are SGHAT and FQNNGV. The CDR3 spans 14 residues. With 60 Vbeta and 13 Jbeta primers, the PCR was carried out. Clones were sequenced by immunoSEQ multiplex PCR, and TCRdb holds only the in-frame ones, with some missing. The table shows about 170,000 clones, with 70% to 80% occurring only once. Study observations and caveats: In a later analysis, TCR beta V- and J-gene trimming was associated with a missense DCLRE1C variant.

This clone was seen a single time. Its specificity is not known. The genes are TRBV11-2 and TRBJ2-5, with TRBD1 matching over 7 bases. Material: PBMCs. The receptor's source is a woman aged 30 to 39 in good health and CMV-seropositive. Here the CDR3 DNA reads TGTGCCAGCAGCTTTAGGGGGCGCGGTGAGACCCAGTACTTC. Protein: CASSFRGRGETQYF.